The sequence of this T cell receptor (beta chain) was determined in a study of blood T cell repertoires in COVID-19. Trimming cost V 4 bases and J 11 bases, with 17 bases left between them. This CDR3 is 13 amino acids long. The germline gives CDR1 SGHAT, CDR2 FQNNGV. Authors' analysis steps: Reference gene primer amplification gave nucleated cell count estimates. Only in-frame clones appear in the TCRdb table, and some are missing; sequencing was by immunoSEQ multiplex PCR. Clone size and V and J calls were adopted from that table, with D and trimming inferred from the DNA. This sample has about 250,000 clones, with just over 85% found just once. Cohorts were determined from participant-reported clinical history. Recovery among Cohort 3 donors was established by two negative PCRs, clearance, or symptom resolution.

The sequenced sample consisted of PBMCs or T cells enriched from blood (not recorded which). V and J are TRBV11-2 and TRBJ2-5; possible D gene TRBD2, 5 bases. This TCR derives from a man between 18 and 29 years old who had recovered from COVID-19. CDR3 DNA sequence: TGTGCCAGCAGCTCGAACCCTAGCAGCCGGCAGTACTTC. Translated, it gives CASSSNPSSRQYF. The entire variable domain, with the rest obtained from reference TRBV11-2 and TRBJ2-5, is as follows: EAGVAQSPRYKIIEKRQSVAFWCNPISGHATLYWYQQILGQGPKLLIQFQNNGVVDDSQLPKDRFSAERLKGVDSTLKIQPAKLEDSAVYLCASSSNPSSRQYFGPGTRLLVL.